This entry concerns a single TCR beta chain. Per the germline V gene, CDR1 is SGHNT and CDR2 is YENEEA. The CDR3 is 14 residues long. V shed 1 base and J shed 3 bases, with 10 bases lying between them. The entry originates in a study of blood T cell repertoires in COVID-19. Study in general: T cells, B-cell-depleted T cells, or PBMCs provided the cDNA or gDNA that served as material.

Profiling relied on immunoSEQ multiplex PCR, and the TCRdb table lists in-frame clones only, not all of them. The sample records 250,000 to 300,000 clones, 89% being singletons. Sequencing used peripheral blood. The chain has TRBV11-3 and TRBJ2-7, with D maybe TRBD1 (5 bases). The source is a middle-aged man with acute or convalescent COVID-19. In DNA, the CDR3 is TGTGCCAGCAGCTTAGCAGGGAACCTCTACGAGCAGTACTTC. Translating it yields CASSLAGNLYEQYF.